This T cell receptor beta chain comes out of a study of T-cell reconstitution after alpha-beta-depleted transplantation in children. This clonotype was observed many times. Molecular barcoding with unique molecular identifiers was used for the TCRbeta library. MiXCR, run by TCRdb on the PCR reads, gives a single entry per CDR3 protein. The sample records approximately 9,400 distinct CDR3 sequences, approximately 18% being singletons. The clonotype was recovered from a girl less than two years old who had a stem cell transplant for combined immunodeficiency, so the T cells may come from the graft donor. Sequencing used PBMCs, mostly from graft donor cells, obtained 60 days after TCRalphabeta/CD19-depleted stem cell transplant.

The chain's CDR3 is CATSREDFTDTQYF. The CDR3 DNA sequence: TGTGCCACCAGCAGAGAGGACTTCACAGATACGCAGTATTTT. This chain links TRBV15 with TRBJ2-3, with a weak D call TRBD2 (5 bases). The germline gives CDR1 LNHNV, CDR2 YYDKDF (reference sequence). The ends were cut back, 0 bases at V and 2 bases at J, with 6 bases in the middle. CDR3 length: 14 amino acids.